These T cell receptor beta chains were read from a single sample in a study of blood T cell repertoires in COVID-19. Method: immunoSEQ multiplex PCR; TCRdb's copy keeps in-frame clones and lacks some. The table includes fewer than 300,000 clones, around 82% detected once. Sequencing used peripheral blood. These receptors were obtained from a woman aged 18 to 35 with acute or convalescent COVID-19. Each CDR3 is given with its conserved first and last residue. The D gene is left open where the match is weak. Some rows mark clone size as missing; the rest say once, few, many or name a class of expanded clone.

clone_size	v_call	cdr3_length	j_call	d_call	cdr3_nt	cdr3_aa
few	TRBV4-2	19	TRBJ2-3	TRBD2	TGTGCCAGCAGCCAAGATAAGGCCGGCGGGAGGGCTAGCACAGATACGCAGTATTTT	CASSQDKAGGRASTDTQYF
few	TRBV7-6	15	TRBJ1-2	-	TGTGCCAGCAGCCCCGGACAGTGGTCTAACTATGGCTACACCTTC	CASSPGQWSNYGYTF
-	TRBV29-1	15	TRBJ2-5	TRBD2	TGCAGCGTTGAATCTAGCGGGGCCCGGGGAGAGACCCAGTACTTC	CSVESSGARGETQYF
few	TRBV30	10	TRBJ1-1	-	TGTGCCTTGGGTTGGGGCATTTCTTTCTTT	CALGWGISFF
-	TRBV10-3	12	TRBJ2-7	-	TGTGCCACCATTGGGAGTGGCTACGAGCAGTACTTC	CATIGSGYEQYF
-	TRBV18	18	TRBJ2-3	TRBD2	TGTGCCACCCACATGGACAGAGATAGCGGGACGCAGGAAGATACGCAGTATTTT	CATHMDRDSGTQEDTQYF
-	TRBV5-1	15	TRBJ2-1	TRBD2	TGCGCCAGCAGCTTGGGACTAGCGGGAGTGCGTGAGCAGTTCTTC	CASSLGLAGVREQFF
-	TRBV19	15	TRBJ2-1	-	TGTGCCAGTAGTATTAGTCCAGCGGGCTACAATGAGCAGTTCTTC	CASSISPAGYNEQFF
-	TRBV7-9	17	TRBJ2-3	-	TGTGCCAGCAGCTCCACCGGGACAATCAAAAAAGGTGATACGCAGTATTTT	CASSSTGTIKKGDTQYF
-	TRBV6-6	14	TRBJ1-2	-	TGTGCCAGCAGTTACGAGGGGACATTCTATGGCTACACCTTC	CASSYEGTFYGYTF
-	TRBV28	15	TRBJ1-5	-	TGTGCCAGCACCCCACAGGGTATGGGCAATCAGCCCCAGCATTTT	CASTPQGMGNQPQHF
once	TRBV5-6	15	TRBJ2-3	-	TGTGCCAGCAGCTTCACTTTCACTGGTACAGATACGCAGTATTTT	CASSFTFTGTDTQYF
-	TRBV7-7	15	TRBJ2-5	TRBD1	TGTGCTAGCAGCTTAGCGGACAGGGTAGGCGAGACCCAGTACTTC	CASSLADRVGETQYF
-	TRBV5-5	14	TRBJ2-2	TRBD1	TGTGCCAGCAGCGACAGGGGTGGCGCCGGGGAGCTGTTTTTT	CASSDRGGAGELFF
-	TRBV30	12	TRBJ2-1	-	TGTGCCTGGAGCACCGGAGCCAATGAGCAGTTCTTC	CAWSTGANEQFF